This T cell receptor beta chain was documented in a study of cytomegalovirus exposure and HLA in healthy donors. On the study more broadly: Unique TCRs numbering around 85 million, obtained from HLA-typed donors, made up an early data release.

The ends were cut back, 4 bases at V and 5 bases at J, with 11 bases in the middle. Germline-derived CDR1 and CDR2 are MNHEY and SMNVEV (reference sequence). The CDR3 has 14 amino acids. This clone was picked up one time. What it binds is not known. Primers: 60 Vbeta forward and 13 Jbeta reverse. Method: immunoSEQ multiplex PCR; TCRdb's copy keeps in-frame clones and lacks some. The sample records approximately 150,000 clones, less than 65% being singletons. Whole-study findings and limits: Highly shared sequence variants in one cluster were likely a sequencing artifact. There were some public TCRs occurring in many donors, but most TCR sequences were rare. Altogether, more than 150 TCR beta chains were recorded as cytomegalovirus-associated.

The V gene is TRBV27, the J gene TRBJ1-4; possibly TRBD1 for D (5 bases). This sequence originates from a woman aged 30 to 39 in good health and CMV-seropositive. Input material: PBMCs. The CDR3 bases are TGTGCCAGCAGTTACGGGGGGGGAAATGAAAAACTGTTTTTT. Amino acids: CASSYGGGNEKLFF.